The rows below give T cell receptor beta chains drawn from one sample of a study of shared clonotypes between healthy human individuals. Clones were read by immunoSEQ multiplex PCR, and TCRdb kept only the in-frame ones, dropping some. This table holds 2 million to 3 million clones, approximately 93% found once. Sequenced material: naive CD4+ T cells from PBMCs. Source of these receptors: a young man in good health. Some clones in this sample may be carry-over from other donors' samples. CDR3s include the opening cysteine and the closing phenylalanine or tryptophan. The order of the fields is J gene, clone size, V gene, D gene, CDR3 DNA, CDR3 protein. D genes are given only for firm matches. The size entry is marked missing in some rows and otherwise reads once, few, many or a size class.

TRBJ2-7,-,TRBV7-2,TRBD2,TGTGCCAGCAGCCCCCCCCTGCTAGCGGGCTACGAGCAGTACTTC,CASSPPLLAGYEQYF
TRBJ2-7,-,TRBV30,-,TGTGCCTGGAGAGAAGACAGGGGACGGTCTAGCGGGACGGAGCAGTACTTC,CAWREDRGRSSGTEQYF
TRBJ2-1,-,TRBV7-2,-,TGTGCCAGCAGTCGACATTACAATGAGCAGTTCTTC,CASSRHYNEQFF
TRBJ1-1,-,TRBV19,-,TGTGCCAGTACCTATAGGGACCGCCTGAACACTGAAGCTTTCTTT,CASTYRDRLNTEAFF
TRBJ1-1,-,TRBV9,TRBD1,TGTGCCAGCAGCCTACGGACAGGGGGAACGAACACTGAAGCTTTCTTT,CASSLRTGGTNTEAFF
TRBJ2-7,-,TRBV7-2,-,TGTGCCAGCAGTCTGGGGCCAACCGACTCCTACGAGCAGTACTTC,CASSLGPTDSYEQYF
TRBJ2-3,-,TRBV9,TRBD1,TGTGCCAGCAGCGTAGGGACAGGGGTGAGGACAGATACGCAGTATTTT,CASSVGTGVRTDTQYF
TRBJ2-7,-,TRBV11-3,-,TGTGCCAGCAGCTTAGAGGGGACGGGGGAGCAGTACTTC,CASSLEGTGEQYF
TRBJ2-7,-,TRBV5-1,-,TGCGCCAGCAGCCCGATGGACAGCGCCTTGGGGGAGCAGTACTTC,CASSPMDSALGEQYF
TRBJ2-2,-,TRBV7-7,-,TGTGCCAGCAGCGCGAGGGACACCGGGGAGCTGTTTTTT,CASSARDTGELFF
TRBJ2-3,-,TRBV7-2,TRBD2,TGTGCCAGCAGCTTAGTCTGGCGGGAGGGTACGCAGTATTTT,CASSLVWREGTQYF
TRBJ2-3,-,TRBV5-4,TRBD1,TGTGCCAGCAGCCTGGGACAGAGCGAGGATACGCAGTATTTT,CASSLGQSEDTQYF
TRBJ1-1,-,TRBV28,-,TGTGCCAGCAGTTACCTACGGGGGTCGACCACTGAAGCTTTCTTT,CASSYLRGSTTEAFF
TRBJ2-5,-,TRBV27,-,TGTGCCAGCAGTTTCCGGGCGGGCCAAGAGACCCAGTACTTC,CASSFRAGQETQYF
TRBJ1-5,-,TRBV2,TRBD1,TGTGCCAGCAGCGAAGACAGGGTTAGCAATCAGCCCCAGCATTTT,CASSEDRVSNQPQHF
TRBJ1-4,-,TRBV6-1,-,TGTGCCAGCATAGAGGGCGGCACAACTAATGAAAAACTGTTTTTT,CASIEGGTTNEKLFF
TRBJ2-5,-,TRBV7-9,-,TGTGCCAGCAGCTTAGCTGAGGCCAGCTCACGGACCCAGTACTTC,CASSLAEASSRTQYF
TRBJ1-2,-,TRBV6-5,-,TGTGCCAGCAGTGGGTCTAACTATGGCTACACCTTC,CASSGSNYGYTF
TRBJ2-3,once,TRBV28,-,TGTGCCAGCAGTTTCGGCGGGGCTCATACAGATACGCAGTATTTT,CASSFGGAHTDTQYF
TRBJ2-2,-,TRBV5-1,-,TGCGCCAGCAGCAGCCCTGGGGCCGGGGAGCTGTTTTTT,CASSSPGAGELFF
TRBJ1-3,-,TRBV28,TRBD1,TGTGCCAGCAGTTTCCTAGGGACAGAAGGAAACACCATATATTTT,CASSFLGTEGNTIYF
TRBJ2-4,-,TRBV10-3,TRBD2,TGTGCCACCAACGCGGGGGGCCTGGACATTCAGTACTTC,CATNAGGLDIQYF
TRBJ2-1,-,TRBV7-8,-,TGTGCCAGCACCTTCTGGGAGGGCCAGGGGTTCAATGAGCAGTTCTTC,CASTFWEGQGFNEQFF
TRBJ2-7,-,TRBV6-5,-,TGTGCCAGCAGCTCAGGGGCTCACTACGAGCAGTACTTC,CASSSGAHYEQYF
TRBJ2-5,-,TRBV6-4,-,TGTGCCATCTCTTACGGAGAGACCCAGTACTTC,CAISYGETQYF
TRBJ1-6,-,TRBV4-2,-,TGTGCCAGCAGCCTCGACAGCTATAATTCACCCCTCCACTTT,CASSLDSYNSPLHF
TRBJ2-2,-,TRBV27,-,TGTGCCAGCAGTCCAGAGACAGGGAGGGGGGAGCTGTTTTTT,CASSPETGRGELFF
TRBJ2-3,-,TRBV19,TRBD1,TGTGCCAGGTCAAGACAGGGTGCCCTCACAGATACGCAGTATTTT,CARSRQGALTDTQYF
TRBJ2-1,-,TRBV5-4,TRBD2,TGTGCCAGCAGCTTGTATCTAGCGGGAGTCATCGATGAGCAGTTCTTC,CASSLYLAGVIDEQFF
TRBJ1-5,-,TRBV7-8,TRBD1,TGTGCCAGCAGCTTAGTAGGGTCCCAGGGGGCGCCCGGTCAGCCCCAGCATTTT,CASSLVGSQGAPGQPQHF
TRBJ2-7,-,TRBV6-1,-,TGTGCCAGCAGTGTACGCCCAGGAGGTTACGAGCAGTACTTC,CASSVRPGGYEQYF
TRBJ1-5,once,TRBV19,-,TGTGCCAGTAGCCAAGGGGGATCCGGCGGCCAGCCCCAGCATTTT,CASSQGGSGGQPQHF
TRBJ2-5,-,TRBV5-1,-,TGCGCCAGCAGGGCTAACGTGTACCAAGAGACCCAGTACTTC,CASRANVYQETQYF
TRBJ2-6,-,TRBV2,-,TGTGCCAGCAGCCGAGGGTCTGGGGCCAACGTCCTGACTTTC,CASSRGSGANVLTF
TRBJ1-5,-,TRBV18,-,TGTGCCAGCTCAGGGGGCAGGGGTGGCAATCAGCCCCAGCATTTT,CASSGGRGGNQPQHF
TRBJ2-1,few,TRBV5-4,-,TGTGCCAGCAGCTTGGTCGGGGGTTACAATGAGCAGTTCTTC,CASSLVGGYNEQFF
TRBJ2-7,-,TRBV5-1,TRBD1,TGCGCCAGCAGTTCGCGACAGGGGATGTATGACGAGCAGTACTTC,CASSSRQGMYDEQYF
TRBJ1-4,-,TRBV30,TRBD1,TGTGCCTGGAGTTTCCGGGACAGGGAGAAACTGTTTTTT,CAWSFRDREKLFF
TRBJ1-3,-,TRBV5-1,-,TGCGCCAGCAGTCTTTTTCTAGGCGGCGAGGTCATATATTTT,CASSLFLGGEVIYF
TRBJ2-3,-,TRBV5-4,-,TGTGCCAGCAGCTTGAATGGTATCCTCACAGATACGCAGTATTTT,CASSLNGILTDTQYF
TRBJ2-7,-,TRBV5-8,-,TGTGCCAGCAGCTTGAGTCGGTTGGGGCGTTCGTACTTC,CASSLSRLGRSYF
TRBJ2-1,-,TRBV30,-,TGTGCCTGGAGTGTATCGGTCGGTGAGCAGTTCTTC,CAWSVSVGEQFF
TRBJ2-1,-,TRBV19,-,TGTGCCAGTAGTATAGGCCAGCGGGAGCAGTTCTTC,CASSIGQREQFF
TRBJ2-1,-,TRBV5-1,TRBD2,TGCGCCAGCAGCCCGGGTCTTCTAGCGGCCTATAATGAGCAGTTCTTC,CASSPGLLAAYNEQFF
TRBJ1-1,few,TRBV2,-,TGTGCCAGCAGTGTTGAGACTGAAGCTTTCTTT,CASSVETEAFF
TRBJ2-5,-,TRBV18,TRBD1,TGTGCCAGCTCAACAAGTCCGAGGACAGGGGACGAGACCCAGTACTTC,CASSTSPRTGDETQYF
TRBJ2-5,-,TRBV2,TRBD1,TGTGCCAGCAGATCGGGACAGGGACAAGAGACCCAGTACTTC,CASRSGQGQETQYF
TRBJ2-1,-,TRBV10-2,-,TGCGCCAGCGCGACAGGCGGGGAGCAGTTCTTC,CASATGGEQFF
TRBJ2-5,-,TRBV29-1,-,TGCAGCACTCGTAGAGAGACCCAGTACTTC,CSTRRETQYF
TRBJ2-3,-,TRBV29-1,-,TGCAGCGTTGATCCCTCACATACGCAGTATTTT,CSVDPSHTQYF
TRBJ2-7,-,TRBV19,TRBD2,TGTGCCAGTAGTATTATAGCGGGAGGGGTGTACGAGCAGTACTTC,CASSIIAGGVYEQYF